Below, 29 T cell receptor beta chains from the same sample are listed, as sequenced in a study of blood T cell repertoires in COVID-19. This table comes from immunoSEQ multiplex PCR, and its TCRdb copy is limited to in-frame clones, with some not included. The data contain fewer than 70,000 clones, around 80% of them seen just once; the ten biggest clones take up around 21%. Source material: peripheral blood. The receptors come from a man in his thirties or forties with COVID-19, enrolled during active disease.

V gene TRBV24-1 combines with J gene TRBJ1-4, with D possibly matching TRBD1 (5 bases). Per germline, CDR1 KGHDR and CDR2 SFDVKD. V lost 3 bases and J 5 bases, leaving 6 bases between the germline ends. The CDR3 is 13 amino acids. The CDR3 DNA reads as TGTGCCACCAGTGATGGGGCCAATGAAAAACTGTTTTTT. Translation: CATSDGANEKLFF.

The CDR3 nucleotides are TGTGCCAGCAGTTCCGGGACTCTCCTTACGCAGTATTTT. Residues: CASSSGTLLTQYF. This chain connects TRBV27 to TRBJ2-3; tentatively, D is TRBD2 (6 bases). Germline V gives CDR1 MNHEY, CDR2 SMNVEV (reference sequence). This CDR3 has 13 amino acids. Trimming shortened V by 4 bases and J by 8 bases, and 13 bases separated the two germline ends.

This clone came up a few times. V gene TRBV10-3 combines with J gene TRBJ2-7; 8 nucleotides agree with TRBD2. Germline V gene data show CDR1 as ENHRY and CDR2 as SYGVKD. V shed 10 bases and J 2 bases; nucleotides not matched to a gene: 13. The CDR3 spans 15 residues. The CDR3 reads CATRDLTGGAYEQYF. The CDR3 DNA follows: TGTGCCACCCGAGATTTAACGGGGGGGGCCTACGAGCAGTACTTC.

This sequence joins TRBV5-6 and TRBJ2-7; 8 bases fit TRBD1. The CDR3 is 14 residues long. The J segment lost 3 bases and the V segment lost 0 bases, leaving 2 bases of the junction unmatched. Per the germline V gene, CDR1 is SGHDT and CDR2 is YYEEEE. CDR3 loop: CASSLEDRGYEQYF. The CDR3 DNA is TGTGCCAGCAGCTTGGAAGACAGGGGCTACGAGCAGTACTTC.

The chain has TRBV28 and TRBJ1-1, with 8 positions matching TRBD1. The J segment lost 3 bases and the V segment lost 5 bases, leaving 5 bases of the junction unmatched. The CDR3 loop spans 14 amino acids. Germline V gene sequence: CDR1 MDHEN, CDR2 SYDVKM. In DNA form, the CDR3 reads TGTGCCAGCAGTCCCGGACAGGGTGACACTGAAGCTTTCTTT. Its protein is CASSPGQGDTEAFF.

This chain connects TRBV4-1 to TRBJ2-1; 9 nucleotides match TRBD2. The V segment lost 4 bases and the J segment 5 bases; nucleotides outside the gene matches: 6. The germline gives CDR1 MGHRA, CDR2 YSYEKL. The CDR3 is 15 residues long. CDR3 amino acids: CASSPFSGGNNEQFF. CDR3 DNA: TGCGCCAGCAGCCCCTTTAGCGGGGGTAACAATGAGCAGTTCTTC.

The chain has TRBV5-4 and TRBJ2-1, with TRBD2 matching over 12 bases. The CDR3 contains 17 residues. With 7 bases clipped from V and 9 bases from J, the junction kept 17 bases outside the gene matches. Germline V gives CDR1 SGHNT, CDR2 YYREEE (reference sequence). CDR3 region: CASGLTSGGLNWGEQFF. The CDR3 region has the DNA TGTGCCAGCGGACTGACTAGCGGGGGCCTCAATTGGGGTGAGCAGTTCTTC.

Here the CDR3 reads CASSFEGFYGYTF. CDR3 nucleotides: TGTGCCAGCAGCTTTGAGGGATTCTATGGCTACACCTTC. V gene TRBV5-6 combines with J gene TRBJ1-2, with unresolved D. The germline gives CDR1 SGHDT, CDR2 YYEEEE. V was pared by 2 bases and J by 4 bases, with 9 bases between. The CDR3 length is 13 residues.

The CDR3 loop is CASSVLPGQGTHEQYF. CDR3 nucleotide sequence: TGTGCCAGCAGTGTACTCCCGGGACAGGGGACCCACGAGCAGTACTTC. The chain joins TRBV6-1 to TRBJ2-7; 10 bases fit TRBD1. The germline V gene encodes CDR1 MNHNS and CDR2 SASEGT. The V and J ends lost 4 bases and 5 bases, in that order; junction bases with no gene match: 11. The CDR3 consists of 16 residues.

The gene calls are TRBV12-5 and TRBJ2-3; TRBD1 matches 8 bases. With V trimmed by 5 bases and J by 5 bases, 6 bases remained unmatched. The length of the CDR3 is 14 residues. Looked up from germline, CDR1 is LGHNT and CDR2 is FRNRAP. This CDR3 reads CASGPGQGQDTQYF. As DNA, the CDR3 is TGTGCTAGTGGTCCTGGACAGGGACAAGATACGCAGTATTTT.

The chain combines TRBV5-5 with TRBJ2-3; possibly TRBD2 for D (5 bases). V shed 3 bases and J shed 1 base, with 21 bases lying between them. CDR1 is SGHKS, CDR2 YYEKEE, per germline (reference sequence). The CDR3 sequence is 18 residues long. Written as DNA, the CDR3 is TGTGCCAGCAGCTCCTACGACGAGAGAGGGATGGGCACAGATACGCAGTATTTT. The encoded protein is CASSSYDERGMGTDTQYF.

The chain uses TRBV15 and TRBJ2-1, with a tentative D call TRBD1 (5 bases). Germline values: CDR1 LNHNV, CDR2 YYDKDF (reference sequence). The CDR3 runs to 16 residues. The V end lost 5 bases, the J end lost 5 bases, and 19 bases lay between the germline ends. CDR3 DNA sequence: TGTGCCACCAGCGGAATCCCAGGGTATTTGAACAATGAGCAGTTCTTC. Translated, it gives CATSGIPGYLNNEQFF.

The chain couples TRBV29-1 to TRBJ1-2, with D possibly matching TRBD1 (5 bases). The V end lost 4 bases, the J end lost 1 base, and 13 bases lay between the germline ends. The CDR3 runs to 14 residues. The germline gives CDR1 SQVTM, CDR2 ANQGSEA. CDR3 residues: CSVGGGDLNYGYTF. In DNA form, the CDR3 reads TGCAGCGTTGGCGGAGGGGACCTTAACTATGGCTACACCTTC.

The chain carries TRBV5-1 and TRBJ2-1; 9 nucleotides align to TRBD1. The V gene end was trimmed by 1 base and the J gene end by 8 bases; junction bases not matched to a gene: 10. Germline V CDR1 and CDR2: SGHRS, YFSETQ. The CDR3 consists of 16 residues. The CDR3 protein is CASSLSGTGRLHEQFF. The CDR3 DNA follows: TGCGCCAGCAGCTTGTCCGGGACAGGGAGGCTTCATGAGCAGTTCTTC.

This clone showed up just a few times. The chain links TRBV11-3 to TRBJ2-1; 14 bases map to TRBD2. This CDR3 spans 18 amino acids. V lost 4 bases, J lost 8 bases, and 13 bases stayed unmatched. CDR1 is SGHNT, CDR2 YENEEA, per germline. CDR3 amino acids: CASSWGGTSGGGPHEQFF. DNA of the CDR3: TGTGCCAGCAGCTGGGGCGGGACTAGCGGGGGAGGGCCCCATGAGCAGTTCTTC.

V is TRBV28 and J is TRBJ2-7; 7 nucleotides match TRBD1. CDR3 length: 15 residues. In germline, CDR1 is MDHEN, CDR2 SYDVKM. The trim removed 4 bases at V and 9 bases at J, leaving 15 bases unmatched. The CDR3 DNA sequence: TGTGCCAGCAGTTCCCCGGCAGGGGGTTTTTCATTGCAGTACTTC. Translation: CASSSPAGGFSLQYF.

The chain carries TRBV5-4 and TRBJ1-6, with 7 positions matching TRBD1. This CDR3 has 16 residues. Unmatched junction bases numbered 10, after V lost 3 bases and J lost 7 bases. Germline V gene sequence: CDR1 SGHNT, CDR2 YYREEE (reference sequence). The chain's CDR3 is CASSSRRDSKNSPLHF. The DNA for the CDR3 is TGTGCCAGCAGCTCGCGCCGGGACAGCAAAAATTCACCCCTCCACTTT.

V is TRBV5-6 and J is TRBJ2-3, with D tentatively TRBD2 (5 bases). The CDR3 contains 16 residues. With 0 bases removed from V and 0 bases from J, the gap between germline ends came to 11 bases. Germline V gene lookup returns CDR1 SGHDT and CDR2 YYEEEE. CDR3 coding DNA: TGTGCCAGCAGCTTGGGGGCGGCGGGCAGCACAGATACGCAGTATTTT. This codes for CASSLGAAGSTDTQYF.

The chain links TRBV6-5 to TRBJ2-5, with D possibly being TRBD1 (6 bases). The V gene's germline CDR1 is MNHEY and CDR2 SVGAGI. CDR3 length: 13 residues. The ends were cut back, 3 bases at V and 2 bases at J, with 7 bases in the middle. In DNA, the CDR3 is TGTGCCAGCAGTTATCAGGGGCAAGAGACCCAGTACTTC. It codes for CASSYQGQETQYF.

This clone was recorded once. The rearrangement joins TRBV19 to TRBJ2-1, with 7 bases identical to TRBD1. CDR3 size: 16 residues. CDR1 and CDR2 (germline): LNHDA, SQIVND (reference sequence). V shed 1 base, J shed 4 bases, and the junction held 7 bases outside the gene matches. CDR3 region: CASSIGRDSLYNEQFF. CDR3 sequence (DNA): TGTGCCAGTAGTATAGGTCGGGACAGCCTGTACAATGAGCAGTTCTTC.

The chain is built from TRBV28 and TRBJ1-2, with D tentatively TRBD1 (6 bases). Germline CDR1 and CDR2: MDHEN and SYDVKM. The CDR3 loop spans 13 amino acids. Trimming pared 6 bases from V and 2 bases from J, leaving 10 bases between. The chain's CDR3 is CASRTGQNYGYTF. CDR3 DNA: TGTGCCAGCAGAACGGGACAAAACTATGGCTACACCTTC.

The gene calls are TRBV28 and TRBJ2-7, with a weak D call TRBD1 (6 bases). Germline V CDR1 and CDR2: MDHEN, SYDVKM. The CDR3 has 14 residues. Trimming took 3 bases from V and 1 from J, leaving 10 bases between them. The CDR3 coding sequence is TGTGCCAGCAGTTTCAGGCAGGGGTCCTACGAGCAGTACTTC. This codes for CASSFRQGSYEQYF.

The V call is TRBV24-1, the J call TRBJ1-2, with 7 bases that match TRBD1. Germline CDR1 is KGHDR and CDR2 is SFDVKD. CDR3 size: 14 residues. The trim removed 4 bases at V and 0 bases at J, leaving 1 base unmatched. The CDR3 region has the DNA TGTGCCACCAGTGAGGGGACAGCTAACTATGGCTACACCTTC. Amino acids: CATSEGTANYGYTF.

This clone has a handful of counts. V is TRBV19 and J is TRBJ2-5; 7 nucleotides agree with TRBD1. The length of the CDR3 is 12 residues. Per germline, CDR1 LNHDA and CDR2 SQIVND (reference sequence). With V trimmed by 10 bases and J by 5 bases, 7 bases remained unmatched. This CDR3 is CATSTGKETQYF. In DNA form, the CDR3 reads TGTGCCACCTCGACAGGGAAGGAGACCCAGTACTTC. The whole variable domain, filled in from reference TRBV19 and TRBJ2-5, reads DGGITQSPKYLFRKEGQNVTLSCEQNLNHDAMYWYRQDPGQGLRLIYYSQIVNDFQKGDIAEGYSVSREKKESFPLTVTSAQKNPTAFYLCATSTGKETQYFGPGTRLLVL.

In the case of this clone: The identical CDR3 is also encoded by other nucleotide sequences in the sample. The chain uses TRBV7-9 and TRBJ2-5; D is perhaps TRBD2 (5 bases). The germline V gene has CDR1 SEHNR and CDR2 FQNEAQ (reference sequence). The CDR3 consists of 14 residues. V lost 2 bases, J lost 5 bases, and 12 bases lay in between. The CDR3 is CASSLPGTVETQYF. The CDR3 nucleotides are TGTGCCAGCAGCTTACCGGGAACGGTTGAGACCCAGTACTTC.

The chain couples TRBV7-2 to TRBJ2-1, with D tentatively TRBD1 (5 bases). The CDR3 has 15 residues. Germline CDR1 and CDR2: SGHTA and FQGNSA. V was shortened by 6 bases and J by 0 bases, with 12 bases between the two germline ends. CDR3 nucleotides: TGTGCCAGCAGTATTGGACATAGCTCCTACAATGAGCAGTTCTTC. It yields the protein CASSIGHSSYNEQFF.

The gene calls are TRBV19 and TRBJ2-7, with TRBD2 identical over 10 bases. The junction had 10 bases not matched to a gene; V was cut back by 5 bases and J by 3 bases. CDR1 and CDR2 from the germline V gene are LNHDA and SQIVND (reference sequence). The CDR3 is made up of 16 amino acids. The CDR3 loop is CASSPRAGTSVYEQYF. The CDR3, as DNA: TGTGCCAGTAGTCCGAGGGCCGGGACTAGCGTCTACGAGCAGTACTTC.

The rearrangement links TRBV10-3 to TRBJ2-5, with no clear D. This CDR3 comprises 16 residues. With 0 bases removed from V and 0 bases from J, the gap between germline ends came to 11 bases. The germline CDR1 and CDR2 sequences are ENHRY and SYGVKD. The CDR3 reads CAISESSESYQETQYF. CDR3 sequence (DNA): TGTGCCATCAGTGAGTCCTCAGAATCGTACCAAGAGACCCAGTACTTC.

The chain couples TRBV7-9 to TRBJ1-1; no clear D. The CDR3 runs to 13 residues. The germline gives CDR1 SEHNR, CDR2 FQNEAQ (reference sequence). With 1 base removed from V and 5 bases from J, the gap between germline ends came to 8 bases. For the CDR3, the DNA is TGTGCCAGCAGCTTAGGAGGGTGGACTGAAGCTTTCTTT. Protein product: CASSLGGWTEAFF.